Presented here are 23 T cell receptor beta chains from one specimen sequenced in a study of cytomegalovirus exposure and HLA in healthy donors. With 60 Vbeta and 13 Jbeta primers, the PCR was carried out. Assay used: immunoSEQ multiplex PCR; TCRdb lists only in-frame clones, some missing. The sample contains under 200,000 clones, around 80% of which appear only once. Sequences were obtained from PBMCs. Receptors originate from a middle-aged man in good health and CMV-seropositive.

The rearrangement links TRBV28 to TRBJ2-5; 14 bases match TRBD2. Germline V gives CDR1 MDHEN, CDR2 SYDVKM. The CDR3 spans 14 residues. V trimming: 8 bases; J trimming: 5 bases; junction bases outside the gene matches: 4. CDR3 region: CASLGTSGGETQYF. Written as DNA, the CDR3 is TGTGCCAGCTTAGGGACTAGCGGGGGCGAGACCCAGTACTTC.

Written as DNA, the CDR3 is TGTGCCAGTAGTGAGACCTCAGCGGTGAACACTGAAGCTTTCTTT. This gives the protein CASSETSAVNTEAFF. The chain combines TRBV19 with TRBJ1-1, with unresolved D. Germline lookup yields CDR1 LNHDA and CDR2 SQIVND (reference sequence). This CDR3 has 15 residues. V lost 5 bases and J lost 0, with 13 bases in between.

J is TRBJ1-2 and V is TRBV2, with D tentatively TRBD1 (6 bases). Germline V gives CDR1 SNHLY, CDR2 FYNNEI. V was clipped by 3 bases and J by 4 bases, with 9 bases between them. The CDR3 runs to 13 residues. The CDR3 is CASSEDSFYGYTF. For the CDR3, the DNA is TGTGCCAGCAGTGAGGACAGCTTCTATGGCTACACCTTC.

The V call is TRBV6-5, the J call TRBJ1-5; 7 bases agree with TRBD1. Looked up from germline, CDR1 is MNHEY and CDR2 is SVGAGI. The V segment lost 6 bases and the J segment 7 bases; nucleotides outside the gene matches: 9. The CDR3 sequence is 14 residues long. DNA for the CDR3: TGTGCCAGCAGCAACCAGGGGGGCGGCCAGCCCCAGCATTTT. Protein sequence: CASSNQGGGQPQHF.

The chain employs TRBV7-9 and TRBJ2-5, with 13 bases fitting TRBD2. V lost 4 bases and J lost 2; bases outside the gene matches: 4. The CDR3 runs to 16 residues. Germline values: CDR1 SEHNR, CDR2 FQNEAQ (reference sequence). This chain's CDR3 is CASSSGTSGAQETQYF. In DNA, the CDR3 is TGTGCCAGCAGCTCAGGGACTAGCGGGGCGCAAGAGACCCAGTACTTC.

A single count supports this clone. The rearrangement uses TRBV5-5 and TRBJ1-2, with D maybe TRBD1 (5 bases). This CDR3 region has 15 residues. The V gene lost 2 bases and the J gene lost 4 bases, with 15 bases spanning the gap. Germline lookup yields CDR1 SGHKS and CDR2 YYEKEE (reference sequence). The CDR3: CASSLREQGSYGYTF. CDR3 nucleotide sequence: TGTGCCAGCAGCTTACGAGAGCAGGGAAGCTATGGCTACACCTTC.

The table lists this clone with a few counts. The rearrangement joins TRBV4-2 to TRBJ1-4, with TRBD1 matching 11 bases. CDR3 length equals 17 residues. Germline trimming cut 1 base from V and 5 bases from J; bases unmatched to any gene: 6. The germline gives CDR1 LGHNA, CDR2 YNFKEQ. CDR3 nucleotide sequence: TGTGCCAGCAGCCAAGTTCTGCGGGACAGGGGGAATGAAAAACTGTTTTTT. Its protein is CASSQVLRDRGNEKLFF.

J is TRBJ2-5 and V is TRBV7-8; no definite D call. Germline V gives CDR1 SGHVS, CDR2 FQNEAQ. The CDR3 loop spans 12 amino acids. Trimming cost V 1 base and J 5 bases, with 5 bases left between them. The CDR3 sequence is CASSLVVETQYF. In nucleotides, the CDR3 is TGTGCCAGCAGCTTAGTAGTGGAGACCCAGTACTTC.

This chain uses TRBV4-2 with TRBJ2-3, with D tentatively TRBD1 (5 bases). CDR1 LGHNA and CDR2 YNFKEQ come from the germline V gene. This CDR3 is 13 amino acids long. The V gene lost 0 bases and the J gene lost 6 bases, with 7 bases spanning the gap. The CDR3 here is CASSQDGADTQYF. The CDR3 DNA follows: TGTGCCAGCAGCCAAGATGGGGCCGATACGCAGTATTTT.

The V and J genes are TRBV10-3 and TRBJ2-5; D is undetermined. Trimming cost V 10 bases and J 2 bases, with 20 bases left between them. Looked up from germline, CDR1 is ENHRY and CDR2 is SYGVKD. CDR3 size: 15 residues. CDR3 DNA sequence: TGTGCCACCGCCGGTCACACAGTTGCTCAAGAGACCCAGTACTTC. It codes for CATAGHTVAQETQYF.

CDR3 sequence (DNA): TGTGCCAGCAGGATGCCGGGGGAGTCACCCCTCCACTTT. Protein sequence: CASRMPGESPLHF. The rearrangement joins TRBV5-4 to TRBJ1-6, with a weak D call TRBD1 (5 bases). Trimming took off 5 bases at V and 10 bases at J, with 13 bases between the two ends. The CDR3 is 13 amino acids. In germline, CDR1 is SGHNT, CDR2 YYREEE (reference sequence).

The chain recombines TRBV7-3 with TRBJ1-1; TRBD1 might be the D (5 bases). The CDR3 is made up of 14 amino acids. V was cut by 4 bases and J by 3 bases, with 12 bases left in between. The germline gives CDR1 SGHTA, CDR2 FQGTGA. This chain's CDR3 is CASSSQDSDTEAFF. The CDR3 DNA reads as TGTGCCAGCAGCTCACAGGATAGTGACACTGAAGCTTTCTTT.

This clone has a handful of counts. This chain's CDR3 is CASSVDGVNEQFF. The DNA of the CDR3 is TGCGCCAGCAGCGTGGACGGAGTAAATGAGCAGTTCTTC. The V gene is TRBV5-1, the J gene TRBJ2-1; no reliable D call. V was clipped by 4 bases and J by 7 bases, with 12 bases between them. From germline, CDR1 is SGHRS and CDR2 YFSETQ. This CDR3 has 13 amino acids.

DNA for the CDR3: TGTGCCAGCAGTCCATCCTCGACAGGCGCCCACGAGCAGTACTTC. It yields the protein CASSPSSTGAHEQYF. The rearrangement uses TRBV27 and TRBJ2-7, with D possibly matching TRBD1 (6 bases). CDR1 is MNHEY, CDR2 SMNVEV, per germline (reference sequence). The CDR3 has 15 amino acids. Trimming took off 5 bases at V and 5 bases at J, with 19 bases between the two ends.

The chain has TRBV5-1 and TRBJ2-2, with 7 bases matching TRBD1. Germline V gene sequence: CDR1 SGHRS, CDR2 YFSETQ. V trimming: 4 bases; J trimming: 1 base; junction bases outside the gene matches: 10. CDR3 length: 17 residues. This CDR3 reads CASSPPPGQLNTGELFF. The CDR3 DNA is TGCGCCAGCAGCCCGCCGCCGGGACAGTTGAACACCGGGGAGCTGTTTTTT.

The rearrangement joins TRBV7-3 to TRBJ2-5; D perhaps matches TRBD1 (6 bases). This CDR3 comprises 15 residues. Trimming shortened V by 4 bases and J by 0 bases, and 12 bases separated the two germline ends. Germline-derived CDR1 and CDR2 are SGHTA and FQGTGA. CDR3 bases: TGTGCCAGCAGCTCAGGACAGCCCCACCAAGAGACCCAGTACTTC. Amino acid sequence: CASSSGQPHQETQYF. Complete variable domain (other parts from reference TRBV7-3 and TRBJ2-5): GAGVSQTPSNKVTEKGKYVELRCDPISGHTALYWYRQSLGQGPEFLIYFQGTGAADDSGLPNDRFFAVRPEGSVSTLKIQRTERGDSAVYLCASSSGQPHQETQYFGPGTRLLVL.

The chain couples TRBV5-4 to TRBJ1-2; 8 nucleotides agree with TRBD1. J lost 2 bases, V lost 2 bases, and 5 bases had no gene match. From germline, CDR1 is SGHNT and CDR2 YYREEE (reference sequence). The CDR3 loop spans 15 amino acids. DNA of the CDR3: TGTGCCAGCAGCTTACAGGACAGGGTGAACTATGGCTACACCTTC. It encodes CASSLQDRVNYGYTF.

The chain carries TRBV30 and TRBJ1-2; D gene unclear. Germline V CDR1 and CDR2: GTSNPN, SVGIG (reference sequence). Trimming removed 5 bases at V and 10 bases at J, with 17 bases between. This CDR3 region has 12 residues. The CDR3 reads CAWESGLPYYTF. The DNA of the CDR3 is TGTGCCTGGGAGAGCGGTTTACCCTACTACACCTTC.

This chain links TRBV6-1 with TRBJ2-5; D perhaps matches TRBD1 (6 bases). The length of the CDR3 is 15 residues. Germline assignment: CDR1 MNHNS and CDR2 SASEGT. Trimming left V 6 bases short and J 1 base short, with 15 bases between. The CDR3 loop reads CASSDGQTVQETQYF. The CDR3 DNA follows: TGTGCCAGCAGCGATGGACAGACCGTCCAAGAGACCCAGTACTTC.

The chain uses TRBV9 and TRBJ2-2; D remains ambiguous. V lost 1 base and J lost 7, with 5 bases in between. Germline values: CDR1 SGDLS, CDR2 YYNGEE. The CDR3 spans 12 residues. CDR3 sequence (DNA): TGTGCCAGCAGCGTACAAAACGGGGAGCTGTTTTTT. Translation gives CASSVQNGELFF. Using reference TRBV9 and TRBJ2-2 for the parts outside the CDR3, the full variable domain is DSGVTQTPKHLITATGQRVTLRCSPRSGDLSVYWYQQSLDQGLQFLIQYYNGEERAKGNILERFSAQQFPDLHSELNLSSLELGDSALYFCASSVQNGELFFGEGSRLTVL.

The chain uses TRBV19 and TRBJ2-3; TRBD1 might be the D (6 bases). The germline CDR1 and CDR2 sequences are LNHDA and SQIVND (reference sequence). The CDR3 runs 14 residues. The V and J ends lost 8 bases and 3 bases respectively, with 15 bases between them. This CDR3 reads CASRGTGSTDTQYF. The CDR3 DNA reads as TGTGCCAGTCGGGGTACAGGGTCGACAGATACGCAGTATTTT. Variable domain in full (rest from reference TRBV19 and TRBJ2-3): DGGITQSPKYLFRKEGQNVTLSCEQNLNHDAMYWYRQDPGQGLRLIYYSQIVNDFQKGDIAEGYSVSREKKESFPLTVTSAQKNPTAFYLCASRGTGSTDTQYFGPGTRLTVL.

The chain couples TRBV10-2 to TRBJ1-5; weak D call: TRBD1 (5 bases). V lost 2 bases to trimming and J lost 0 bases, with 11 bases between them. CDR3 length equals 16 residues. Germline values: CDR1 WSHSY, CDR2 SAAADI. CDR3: CASSEGRGTSNQPQHF. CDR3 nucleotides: TGCGCCAGCAGTGAGGGGAGGGGCACTAGCAATCAGCCCCAGCATTTT.

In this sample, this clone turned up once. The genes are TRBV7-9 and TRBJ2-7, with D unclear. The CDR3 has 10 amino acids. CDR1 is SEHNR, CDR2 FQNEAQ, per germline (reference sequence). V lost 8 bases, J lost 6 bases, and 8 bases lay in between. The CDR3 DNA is TGTGCCAGCGGCCCAGGCGAGCAGTACTTC. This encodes CASGPGEQYF.